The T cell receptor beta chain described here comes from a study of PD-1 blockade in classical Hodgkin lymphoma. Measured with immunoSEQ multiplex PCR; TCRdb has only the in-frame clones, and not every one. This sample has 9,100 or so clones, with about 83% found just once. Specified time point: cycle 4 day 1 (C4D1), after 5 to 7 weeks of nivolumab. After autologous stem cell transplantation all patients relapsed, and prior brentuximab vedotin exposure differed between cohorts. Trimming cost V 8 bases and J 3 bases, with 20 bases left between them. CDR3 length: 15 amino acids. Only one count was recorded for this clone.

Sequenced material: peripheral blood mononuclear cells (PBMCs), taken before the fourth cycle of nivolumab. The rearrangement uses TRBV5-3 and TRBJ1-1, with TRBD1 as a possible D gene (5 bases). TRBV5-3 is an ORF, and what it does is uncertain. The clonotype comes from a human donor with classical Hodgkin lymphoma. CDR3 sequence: CASSLLTEGHTEAFF. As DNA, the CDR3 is TGTGCCAGCAGCCTTCTGACCGAGGGGCACACTGAAGCTTTCTTT.